This is a list of T cell receptor beta chains from one sample in a study of T cells in Graves' hyperthyroidism and ophthalmopathy. Using its own MiXCR run on the multiplex PCR reads, TCRdb lists one record per CDR3 protein. In the table there are about 270,000 distinct CDR3 sequences, approximately 26% of which are singletons. Sequencing was performed on blood. The receptors here all came from a man aged 35 to 55 with Graves' hyperthyroidism that later progressed to Graves' ophthalmopathy. Each CDR3 is given with its conserved first and last residue. D genes are given only for firm matches. Size tells how often a clone was seen (once, few, many) or the class of an expanded clone, and some rows leave it out.

clone_size	d_call	j_call	v_call	cdr3_aa	cdr3_nt
NA	NA	TRBJ2-4	TRBV19	CASSTRRRENIQYF	TGTGCCAGTAGTACCCGGCGAAGGGAGAACATTCAGTACTTC
many	NA	TRBJ1-2	TRBV12-3/TRBV12-4	CASSLAPGTYGYTF	TGTGCCAGCAGTTTAGCGCCGGGAACCTATGGCTACACCTTC
few	NA	TRBJ2-1	TRBV27	CASSLFMPKIWQAVPDEQFF	TGTGCCAGCAGTTTATTCATGCCGAAAATTTGGCAGGCAGTCCCCGATGAGCAGTTCTTC
many	NA	TRBJ2-5	TRBV7-8	CASSPGVQKTQYF	TGTGCCAGCAGCCCGGGGGTTCAGAAGACCCAGTACTTC
NA	TRBD2	TRBJ2-5	TRBV28	CASSFPGTSGRVGKETQYF	TGTGCCAGCAGTTTTCCCGGGACTAGCGGGAGGGTGGGGAAAGAGACCCAGTACTTC
many	TRBD1	TRBJ2-7	TRBV20-1	CSARRGGREQYF	TGCAGTGCTAGAAGAGGGGGCCGCGAGCAGTACTTC
many	NA	TRBJ2-5	TRBV12-3/TRBV12-4	CASSLLGSETQYF	TGTGCCAGCAGTTTACTGGGGTCAGAGACCCAGTACTTC
NA	NA	TRBJ1-6	TRBV19	CASSIKDSSYNSPLHF	TGTGCCAGTAGTATCAAGGACAGCTCCTATAATTCACCCCTCCACTTT
NA	NA	TRBJ1-1	TRBV20-1	CSAPTQPGVSTEAFF	TGCAGTGCCCCCACCCAGCCCGGGGTGAGCACTGAAGCTTTCTTT
NA	NA	TRBJ2-5	TRBV7-2	CASSRLVPWETQYF	TGTGCCAGCAGCAGACTAGTGCCGTGGGAGACCCAGTACTTC
many	TRBD1	TRBJ2-7	TRBV30	CAWLPGQGRDWVTYEQYF	TGTGCCTGGTTGCCGGGACAGGGCCGAGACTGGGTTACCTACGAGCAGTACTTC
many	TRBD2	TRBJ2-5	TRBV28	CASSLPHLREGLETQYF	TGTGCCAGCAGTTTACCCCACTTGCGGGAGGGCCTAGAGACCCAGTACTTC
many	NA	TRBJ1-1	TRBV20-1	CSARDPEGITEAFF	TGCAGTGCTAGAGATCCCGAGGGGATCACTGAAGCTTTCTTT
NA	NA	TRBJ1-2	TRBV10-3	CAISESASNYGYTF	TGTGCCATCAGTGAGTCGGCGAGTAACTATGGCTACACCTTC